Presented here are 16 T cell receptor beta chains from one specimen sequenced in a study of T-cell memory formation after mild COVID-19. TCRdb analysed the 5' RACE reads with MiXCR anew, one entry per CDR3 protein. The sample has about 430,000 distinct CDR3 sequences, roughly 17% seen once. Sequenced material: PBMCs or a T cell subset sorted from them (not recorded which). Every receptor here comes from a man aged 18 to 35 who had mild COVID-19 (a few samples of this study predate the infection). Cell type and time point are not known.

The chain is built from TRBV20-1 and TRBJ2-5; TRBD1 matches at 7 bases. Germline V CDR1 and CDR2: DFQATT, SNEGSKA (reference sequence). The CDR3 spans 13 residues. The V gene end was trimmed by 5 bases and the J gene end by 5 bases; junction bases not matched to a gene: 8. This CDR3 is CSAPTGRLETQYF. The CDR3, as DNA: TGCAGTGCTCCGACAGGGAGATTGGAGACCCAGTACTTC.

Turning to this clonotype: The germline gene is not matched at one end of the junction; a read error may be the cause. V is TRBV7-2 and J is TRBJ2-3; TRBD2 matches at 13 bases. The CDR3 sequence is 16 residues long. Germline V lookup: CDR1 SGHTA, CDR2 FQGNSA. CDR3 residues: CASSSQLAGGSDTQYF. CDR3 coding DNA: TGTGCCAGCAGTTCTCAACTAGCGGGGGGGTCAGACACGCAGTATTTT.

The CDR3 coding sequence is TGCGCCAGCAGCCTCCGGACCGGGGTTGGGGGCACTGAAGCTTTCTTT. Protein product: CASSLRTGVGGTEAFF. This chain links TRBV4-3 with TRBJ1-1, with a possible D match to TRBD1 (5 bases). Germline assignment: CDR1 LGHNA and CDR2 YSLEER. V was pared by 4 bases and J by 4 bases, with 19 bases between. The CDR3 runs 16 residues.

This clonotype appeared a few times. The chain's CDR3 is CASSQPTGDSSYNEQFF. The CDR3 nucleotides are TGTGCCAGCAGCCAACCCACAGGGGACAGCTCCTACAATGAGCAGTTCTTC. V gene TRBV4-2 combines with J gene TRBJ2-1; 7 bases map to TRBD1. Looked up from germline, CDR1 is LGHNA and CDR2 is YNFKEQ. The CDR3 consists of 17 residues. V trimming: 2 bases; J trimming: 0 bases; junction bases outside the gene matches: 7.

The chain uses TRBV6-1 and TRBJ2-7; D is possibly TRBD2 (6 bases). This CDR3 is built from 15 residues. Germline CDR1 reads MNHNS; CDR2 reads SASEGT. V lost 6 bases to trimming and J lost 0 bases, with 15 bases between them. The CDR3 DNA reads TGTGCCAGCAGGGAGGGACCGACTAGCTCCTACGAGCAGTACTTC. Protein sequence: CASREGPTSSYEQYF.

This clonotype has a count of ten or more. This chain joins TRBV20-1 and TRBJ2-1, with D possibly matching TRBD2 (5 bases). V dropped 2 bases and J dropped 9 bases, with 17 bases sitting between them. The germline V gene has CDR1 DFQATT and CDR2 SNEGSKA (reference sequence). CDR3 length equals 14 residues. The CDR3 loop reads CSARTGISSGEQFF. The CDR3 DNA reads TGCAGTGCTAGAACCGGGATATCCTCGGGTGAGCAGTTCTTC.

There are a few counts of this clonotype. The chain is built from TRBV29-1 and TRBJ1-2; 8 bases are a match to TRBD1. The CDR3 is 14 residues long. Germline CDR1 and CDR2: SQVTM and ANQGSEA. V was pared by 5 bases and J by 6 bases, with 11 bases of the junction left unmatched. The CDR3 sequence is CSVPYRGLRDGYTF. The CDR3 DNA reads as TGCAGCGTTCCTTACAGGGGGTTGAGGGATGGCTACACCTTC.

CDR3 amino acids: CASRGVGPTRYQPQHF. In DNA, the CDR3 is TGTGCCAGCAGGGGAGTCGGGCCCACCCGCTATCAGCCCCAGCATTTT. The rearrangement links TRBV28 to TRBJ1-5; D remains unclear. V was cut by 6 bases and J by 5 bases, with 20 bases left in between. The length of the CDR3 is 16 residues. Germline V lookup: CDR1 MDHEN, CDR2 SYDVKM.

This clonotype was seen repeatedly, ten times or more. This sequence joins TRBV12-3 or TRBV12-4 and TRBJ2-7; 7 bases are shared with TRBD2. The CDR3 has 14 amino acids. Trimming cost V 7 bases and J 6 bases; bases outside gene matches: 12. Here the CDR3 reads CASTPSGGTREQYF. DNA for the CDR3: TGTGCCAGCACCCCCTCGGGGGGTACCCGCGAGCAGTACTTC.

As concerns this clonotype: The junction differs from germline at one of its ends, possibly a read error. The V call is TRBV29-1, the J call TRBJ2-3, with TRBD2 as a possible D gene (7 bases). Germline V lookup: CDR1 SQVTM, CDR2 ANQGSEA. The CDR3 extends over 13 amino acids. The CDR3 protein is CTVRGADTDTQYF. The CDR3 DNA reads TGCACCGTTCGGGGGGCGGACACAGATACGCAGTATTTT.

The sample holds a few counts of this clonotype. The chain has TRBV5-5 and TRBJ2-7; possible D gene TRBD2, 5 bases. V was shortened by 2 bases and J by 6 bases, with 18 bases between the two germline ends. Germline loops: CDR1 SGHKS, CDR2 YYEKEE (reference sequence). This CDR3 region has 15 residues. The CDR3 nucleotides read TGTGCCAGCAGCTTCCTAGAGACGGCGGCGGGCGAGCAGTACGTC. It codes for CASSFLETAAGEQYV.

This clonotype was picked up many times. This chain uses TRBV7-9 with TRBJ2-5, with D perhaps matching TRBD2 (6 bases). Germline CDR1 is SEHNR and CDR2 is FQNEAQ (reference sequence). V lost 4 bases and J lost 4, with 16 bases in between. The CDR3 totals 15 residues. The CDR3 DNA is TGTGCCAGCAGCTCCACCCCGAGGACTATAGAGACCCAGTACTTC. Translation gives CASSSTPRTIETQYF.

This clonotype has a handful of counts. The chain uses TRBV12-3 or TRBV12-4 and TRBJ2-3; 9 bases line up with TRBD2. The CDR3 has 16 amino acids. After removal of 1 base from V and 2 bases from J, the junction contained 4 bases not matched to a gene. The DNA for the CDR3 is TGTGCCAGCAGTTTAGAGGCTAGCGGGAACACAGATACGCAGTATTTT. This sequence encodes CASSLEASGNTDTQYF.

This clonotype occurred a few times. DNA for the CDR3: TGTGCCAGCTCACCACCACAGTCTCTAGCCAAAAACATTCAGTACTTC. Encoded protein: CASSPPQSLAKNIQYF. This rearrangement joins TRBV18 to TRBJ2-4; D is unclear. The CDR3 totals 16 residues. Trimming shortened V by 0 bases and J by 0 bases, and 9 bases separated the two germline ends. In germline, CDR1 is KGHSH, CDR2 LQKENI.

This clonotype was seen only a few times. This chain links TRBV5-6 with TRBJ1-2; D is ambiguous. Germline lookup yields CDR1 SGHDT and CDR2 YYEEEE. The V gene lost 2 bases and the J gene lost 8 bases, with 13 bases spanning the gap. CDR3 length equals 13 residues. The CDR3 reads CASSFEGLGGYTF. CDR3 DNA: TGTGCCAGCAGCTTTGAAGGTCTGGGCGGCTACACCTTC. The complete variable domain, with remaining parts taken from reference TRBV5-6 and TRBJ1-2, reads DAGVTQSPTHLIKTRGQQVTLRCSPKSGHDTVSWYQQALGQGPQFIFQYYEEEERQRGNFPDRFSGHQFPNYSSELNVNALLLGDSALYLCASSFEGLGGYTFGSGTRLTVV.

This chain uses TRBV11-2 with TRBJ1-2; possible D gene TRBD1, 6 bases. Germline V CDR1 and CDR2: SGHAT, FQNNGV. CDR3 length: 15 amino acids. V was pared by 1 base and J by 4 bases, with 13 bases between. The CDR3 sequence: CASSLGQVVGYGYTF. CDR3 DNA: TGTGCCAGCAGCTTAGGACAGGTGGTAGGCTATGGCTACACCTTC.